The clone carrying this T cell receptor (beta chain) appeared many times. This entry comes from a study of T-cell reconstitution after alpha-beta-depleted transplantation in children. Unique molecular identifiers tagged the TCRbeta library. TCRdb re-called the PCR reads with MiXCR, one entry per CDR3 protein. The repertoire holds fewer than 150,000 distinct CDR3 sequences, with roughly 23% as singletons. Trimming removed 8 bases from V and 1 base from J, with 17 bases in between. The germline V gene encodes CDR1 DFQATT and CDR2 SNEGSKA (reference sequence). The CDR3 has 14 amino acids. The material was PBMCs, mostly from graft donor cells, obtained 180 days after TCRalphabeta/CD19-depleted stem cell transplant. The chain couples TRBV20-1 to TRBJ1-1; D is unresolved. This receptor was taken from a male patient aged 2 to 10 who had a stem cell transplant for chronic granulomatous disease, so the T cells may come from the graft donor. CDR3 DNA sequence: TGCAGTCCCTACTCTTTTGGCCCGAACACTGAAGCTTTCTTT. It translates to CSPYSFGPNTEAFF.